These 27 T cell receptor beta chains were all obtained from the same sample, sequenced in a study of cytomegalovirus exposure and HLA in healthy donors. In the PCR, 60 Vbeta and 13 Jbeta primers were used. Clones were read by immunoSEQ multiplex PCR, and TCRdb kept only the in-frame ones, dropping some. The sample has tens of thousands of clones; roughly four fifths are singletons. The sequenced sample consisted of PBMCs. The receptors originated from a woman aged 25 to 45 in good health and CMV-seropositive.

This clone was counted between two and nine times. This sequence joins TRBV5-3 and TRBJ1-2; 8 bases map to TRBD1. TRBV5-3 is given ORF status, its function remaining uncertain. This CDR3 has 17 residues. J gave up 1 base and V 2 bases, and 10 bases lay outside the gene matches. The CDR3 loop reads CARSFRDRFQDNYGYTF. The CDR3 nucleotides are TGTGCCAGAAGCTTCCGGGACAGGTTCCAAGATAACTATGGCTACACCTTC.

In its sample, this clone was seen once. The CDR3 reads CASSPRGGRSDTQYF. The CDR3 DNA sequence: TGTGCCAGCAGTCCCCGCGGCGGGAGGTCAGATACGCAGTATTTT. The J gene is TRBJ2-3, the V gene TRBV6-5, with 8 bases fitting TRBD2. CDR3 length: 15 residues. Germline values: CDR1 MNHEY, CDR2 SVGAGI. J was trimmed by 4 bases and V by 5 bases; bases with no gene match: 8.

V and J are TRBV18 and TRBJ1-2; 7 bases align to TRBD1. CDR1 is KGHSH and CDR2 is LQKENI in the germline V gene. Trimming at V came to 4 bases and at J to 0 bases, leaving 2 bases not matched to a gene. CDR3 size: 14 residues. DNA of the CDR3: TGTGCCAGCTCACTGGGACAGACTAACTATGGCTACACCTTC. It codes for CASSLGQTNYGYTF.

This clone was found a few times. The CDR3: CASSLAYSSVNNEQFF. CDR3 sequence (DNA): TGCGCCAGCAGCTTGGCTTACTCTAGCGTGAACAATGAGCAGTTCTTC. The genes are TRBV5-1 and TRBJ2-1; tentative D call: TRBD2 (6 bases). Germline V CDR1 and CDR2: SGHRS, YFSETQ. V gave up 0 bases and J gave up 5 bases, with 15 bases separating them. The CDR3 is 16 residues long.

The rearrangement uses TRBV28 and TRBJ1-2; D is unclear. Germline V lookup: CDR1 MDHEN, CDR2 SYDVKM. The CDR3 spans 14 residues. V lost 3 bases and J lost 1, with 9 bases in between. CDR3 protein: CASSFSTGNYGYTF. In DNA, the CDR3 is TGTGCCAGCAGTTTCTCTACCGGTAACTATGGCTACACCTTC.

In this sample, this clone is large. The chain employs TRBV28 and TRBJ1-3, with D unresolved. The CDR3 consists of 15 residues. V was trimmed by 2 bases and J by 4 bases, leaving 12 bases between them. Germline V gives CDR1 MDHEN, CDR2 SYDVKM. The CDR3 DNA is TGTGCCAGCAGTTTACCCCTCAGTTCCGGAAACACCATATATTTT. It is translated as CASSLPLSSGNTIYF.

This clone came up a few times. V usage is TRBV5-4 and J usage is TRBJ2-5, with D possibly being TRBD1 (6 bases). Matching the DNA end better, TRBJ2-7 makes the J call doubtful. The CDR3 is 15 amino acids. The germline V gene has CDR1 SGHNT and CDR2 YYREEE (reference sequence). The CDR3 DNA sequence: TGTGCCAGCAGCTTGGACAGGGACCTTAAGGGCGAGCAGTACTTC. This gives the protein CASSLDRDLKGEQYF.

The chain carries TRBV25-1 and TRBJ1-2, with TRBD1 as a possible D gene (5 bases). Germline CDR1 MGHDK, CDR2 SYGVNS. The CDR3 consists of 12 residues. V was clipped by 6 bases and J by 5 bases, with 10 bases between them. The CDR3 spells CASRSGIYGYTF. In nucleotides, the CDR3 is TGTGCCAGCAGGTCAGGGATTTATGGCTACACCTTC.

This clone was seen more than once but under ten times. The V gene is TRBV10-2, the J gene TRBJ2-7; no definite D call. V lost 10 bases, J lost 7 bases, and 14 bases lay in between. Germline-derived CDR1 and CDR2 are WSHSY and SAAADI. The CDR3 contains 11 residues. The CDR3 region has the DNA TGCGCCACCGCCCGGTTCGAGGAGCAGTACTTC. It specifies CATARFEEQYF.

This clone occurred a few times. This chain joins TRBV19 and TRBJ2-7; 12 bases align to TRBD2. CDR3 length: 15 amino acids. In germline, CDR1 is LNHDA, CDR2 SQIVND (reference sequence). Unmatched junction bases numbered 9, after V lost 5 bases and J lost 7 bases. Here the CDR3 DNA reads TGTGCCAGTAGTGTTCTCGGACTAGCGGGGTTGGAGCAGTACTTC. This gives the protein CASSVLGLAGLEQYF.

Here the CDR3 DNA reads TGTGCCAGCAGTTTATTCGTCTGGCCCCTCGCAGCCCGGGGGGGAGGGGGTACCGGGGAGCTGTTTTTT. Translating gives CASSLFVWPLAARGGGGTGELFF. The chain is built from TRBV27 and TRBJ2-2; 8 nucleotides align to TRBD2. Germline-derived CDR1 and CDR2 are MNHEY and SMNVEV (reference sequence). The CDR3 loop spans 23 amino acids. V was clipped by 1 base and J by 5 bases; unmatched bases: 27.

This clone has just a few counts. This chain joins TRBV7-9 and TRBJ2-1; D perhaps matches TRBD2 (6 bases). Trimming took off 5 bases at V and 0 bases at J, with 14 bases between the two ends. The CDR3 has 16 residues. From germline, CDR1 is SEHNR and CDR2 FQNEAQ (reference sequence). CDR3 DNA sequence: TGTGCCAGCAGCCGCGGGGCTAGCGTCTCCTACAATGAGCAGTTCTTC. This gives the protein CASSRGASVSYNEQFF. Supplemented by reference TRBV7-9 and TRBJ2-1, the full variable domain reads DTGVSQNPRHKITKRGQNVTFRCDPISEHNRLYWYRQTLGQGPEFLTYFQNEAQLEKSRLLSDRFSAERPKGSFSTLEIQRTEQGDSAMYLCASSRGASVSYNEQFFGPGTRLTVL.

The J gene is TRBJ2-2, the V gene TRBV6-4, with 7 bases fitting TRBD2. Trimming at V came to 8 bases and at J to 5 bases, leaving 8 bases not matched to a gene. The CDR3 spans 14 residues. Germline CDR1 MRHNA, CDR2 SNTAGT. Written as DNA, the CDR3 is TGTGCCAGCGGACGGGAGGCCTCAACCGGGGAGCTGTTTTTT. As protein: CASGREASTGELFF.

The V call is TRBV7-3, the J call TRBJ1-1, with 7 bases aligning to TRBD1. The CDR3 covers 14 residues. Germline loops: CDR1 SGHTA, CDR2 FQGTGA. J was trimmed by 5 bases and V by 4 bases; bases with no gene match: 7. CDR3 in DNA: TGTGCCAGCAGCTCCGGACAGGTTGGAACTGAAGCTTTCTTT. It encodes CASSSGQVGTEAFF.

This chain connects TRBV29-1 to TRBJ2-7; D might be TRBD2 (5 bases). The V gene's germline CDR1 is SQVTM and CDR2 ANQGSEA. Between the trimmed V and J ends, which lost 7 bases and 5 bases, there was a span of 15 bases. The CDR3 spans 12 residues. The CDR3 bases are TGCAGCGCCACGGGATCGTCCGACGAGCAGTACTTC. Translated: CSATGSSDEQYF.

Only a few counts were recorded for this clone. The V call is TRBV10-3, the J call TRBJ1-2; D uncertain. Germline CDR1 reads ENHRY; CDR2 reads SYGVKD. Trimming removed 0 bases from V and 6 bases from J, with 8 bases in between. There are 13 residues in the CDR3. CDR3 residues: CAISESTLHGYTF. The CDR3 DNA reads TGTGCCATCAGTGAGTCGACTCTGCATGGCTACACCTTC.

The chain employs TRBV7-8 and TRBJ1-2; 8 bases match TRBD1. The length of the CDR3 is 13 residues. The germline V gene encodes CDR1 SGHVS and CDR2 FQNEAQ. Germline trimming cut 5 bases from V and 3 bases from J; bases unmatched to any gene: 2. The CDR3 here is CASSQDRDYGYTF. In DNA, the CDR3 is TGTGCCAGCAGCCAGGACAGGGACTATGGCTACACCTTC.

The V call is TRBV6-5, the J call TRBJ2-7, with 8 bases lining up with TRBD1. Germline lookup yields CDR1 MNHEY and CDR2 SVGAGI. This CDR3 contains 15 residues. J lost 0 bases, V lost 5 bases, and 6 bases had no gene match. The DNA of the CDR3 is TGTGCCAGCAGTCCACCGGGACAGGCCTCCTACGAGCAGTACTTC. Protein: CASSPPGQASYEQYF.

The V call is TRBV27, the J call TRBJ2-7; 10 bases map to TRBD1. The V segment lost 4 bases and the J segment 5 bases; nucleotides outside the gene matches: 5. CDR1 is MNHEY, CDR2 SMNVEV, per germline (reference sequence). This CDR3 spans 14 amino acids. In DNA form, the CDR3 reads TGTGCCAGCAGTTACCGGACAGGGGGGCACGAGCAGTACTTC. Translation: CASSYRTGGHEQYF.

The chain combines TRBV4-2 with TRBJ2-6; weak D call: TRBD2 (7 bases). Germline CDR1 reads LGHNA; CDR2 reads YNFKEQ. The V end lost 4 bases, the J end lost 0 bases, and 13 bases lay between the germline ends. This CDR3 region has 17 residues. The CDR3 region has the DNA TGTGCCAGCAGCCCCGAGGGGGGGCTCTCTGGGGCCAACGTCCTGACTTTC. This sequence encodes CASSPEGGLSGANVLTF.

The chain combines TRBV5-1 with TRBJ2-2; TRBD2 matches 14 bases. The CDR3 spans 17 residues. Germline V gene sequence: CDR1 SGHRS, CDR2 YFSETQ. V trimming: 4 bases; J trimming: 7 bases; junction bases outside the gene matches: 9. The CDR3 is CASSPRGLAGDHGELFF. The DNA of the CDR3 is TGCGCCAGCAGCCCAAGGGGACTAGCGGGAGATCACGGGGAGCTGTTTTTT.

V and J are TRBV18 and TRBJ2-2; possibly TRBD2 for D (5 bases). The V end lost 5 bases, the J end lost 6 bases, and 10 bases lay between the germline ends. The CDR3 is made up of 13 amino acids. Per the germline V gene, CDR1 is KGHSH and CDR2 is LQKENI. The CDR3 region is CASSATGSGELFF. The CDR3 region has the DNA TGTGCCAGCTCAGCGACGGGATCCGGGGAGCTGTTTTTT.

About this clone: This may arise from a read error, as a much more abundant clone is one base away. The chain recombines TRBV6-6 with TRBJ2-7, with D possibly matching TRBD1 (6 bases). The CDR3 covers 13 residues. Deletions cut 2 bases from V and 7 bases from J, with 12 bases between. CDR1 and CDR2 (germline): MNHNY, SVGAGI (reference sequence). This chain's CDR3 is CASSYGDNREQYF. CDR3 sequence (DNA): TGTGCCAGCAGTTACGGGGACAATCGTGAGCAGTACTTC.

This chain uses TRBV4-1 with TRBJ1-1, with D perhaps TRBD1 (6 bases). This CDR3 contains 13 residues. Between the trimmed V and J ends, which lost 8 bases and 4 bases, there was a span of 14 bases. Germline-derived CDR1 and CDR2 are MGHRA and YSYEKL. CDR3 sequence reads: CASGDTLVTEAFF. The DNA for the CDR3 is TGCGCCAGCGGGGACACGCTGGTCACTGAAGCTTTCTTT.

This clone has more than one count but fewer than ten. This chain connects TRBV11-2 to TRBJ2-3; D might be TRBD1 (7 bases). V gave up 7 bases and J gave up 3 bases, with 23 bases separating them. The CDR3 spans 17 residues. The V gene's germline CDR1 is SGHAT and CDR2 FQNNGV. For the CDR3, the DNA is TGTGCCAGCACCATGGGGGGTGGGACAGTATTAACAGATACGCAGTATTTT. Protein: CASTMGGGTVLTDTQYF.

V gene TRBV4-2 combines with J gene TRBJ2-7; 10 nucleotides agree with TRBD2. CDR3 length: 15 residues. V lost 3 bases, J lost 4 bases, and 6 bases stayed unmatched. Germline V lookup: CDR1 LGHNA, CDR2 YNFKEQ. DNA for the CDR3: TGTGCCAGCAGCCAGGATAGCGGGGGGCGGTACGAGCAGTACTTC. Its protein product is CASSQDSGGRYEQYF.

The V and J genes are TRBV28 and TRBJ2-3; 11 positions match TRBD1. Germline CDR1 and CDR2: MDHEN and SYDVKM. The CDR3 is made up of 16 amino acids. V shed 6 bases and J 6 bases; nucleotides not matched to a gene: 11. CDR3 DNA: TGTGCCAGCAGCTCGGGACAGGGGGTACGGGGTGATACGCAGTATTTT. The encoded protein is CASSSGQGVRGDTQYF. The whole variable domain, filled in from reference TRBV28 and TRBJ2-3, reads DVKVTQSSRYLVKRTGEKVFLECVQDMDHENMFWYRQDPGLGLRLIYFSYDVKMKEKGDIPEGYSVSREKKERFSLILESASTNQTSMYLCASSSGQGVRGDTQYFGPGTRLTVL.